These 16 T cell receptor beta chains came from one sample sequenced in a study of radiotherapy plus CTLA-4 blockade in lung cancer (dated by TCRdb to 2017 to 2018). Libraries were prepared through the immunoSEQ multiplex PCR assay. TCRdb provides this immuneACCESS table in a form limited to in-frame rearrangements. Some clones are lacking; in checked studies, under half of them reflect an unresolved V gene, and why the rest are absent is not known. Recorded for this sample are tens of thousands of clones; approximately 80% of them occurred a single time. The ten most abundant clones make up approximately 7.5% of the sample. Sequencing was performed on peripheral blood, taken from a patient treated with radiotherapy plus ipilimumab. Receptors were obtained from a human donor with non-small cell lung cancer who had stable disease on radiotherapy plus ipilimumab.

The chain is built from TRBV7-2 and TRBJ2-7; D unclear. Germline CDR1 reads SGHTA; CDR2 reads FQGNSA. The V end lost 5 bases, the J end lost 3 bases, and 20 bases lay between the germline ends. The CDR3 sequence is 16 residues long. The CDR3 sequence: CASSPEVGILHYEQYF. In DNA form, the CDR3 reads TGTGCCAGCAGCCCCGAGGTGGGGATCTTGCACTACGAGCAGTACTTC.

This clone was counted once. V is TRBV9 and J is TRBJ2-1; 7 bases agree with TRBD1. Germline V gene lookup returns CDR1 SGDLS and CDR2 YYNGEE. V gave up 4 bases and J gave up 5 bases; unmatched junction bases: 12. There are 16 residues in the CDR3. The CDR3 nucleotides are TGTGCCAGCAGCCCCCGCCCGGGGACAGAGAACAATGAGCAGTTCTTC. Encoded protein: CASSPRPGTENNEQFF.

The V and J genes are TRBV27 and TRBJ2-1, with 10 bases that match TRBD1. The CDR3 contains 17 residues. The germline CDR1 and CDR2 sequences are MNHEY and SMNVEV (reference sequence). The J segment lost 0 bases and the V segment lost 6 bases, leaving 8 bases of the junction unmatched. The CDR3 DNA follows: TGTGCCAGCAGGTCCGGGACAGGGGCGAACTCCTACAATGAGCAGTTCTTC. It encodes CASRSGTGANSYNEQFF.

The chain carries TRBV27 and TRBJ1-1; unclear D gene. The CDR3 loop spans 13 amino acids. V gave up 1 base and J gave up 1 base, with 4 bases separating them. Germline assignment: CDR1 MNHEY and CDR2 SMNVEV (reference sequence). CDR3 nucleotides: TGTGCCAGCAGTTTATGGAGGAACACTGAAGCTTTCTTT. Its translation: CASSLWRNTEAFF.

This clone was counted only a few times. The V and J genes are TRBV18 and TRBJ1-1; 8 bases align to TRBD1. Germline trimming cut 2 bases from V and 6 bases from J; bases unmatched to any gene: 5. Per germline, CDR1 KGHSH and CDR2 LQKENI. The CDR3 runs to 14 residues. The CDR3 loop is CASSPGQGASEAFF. The CDR3 DNA sequence: TGTGCCAGCTCACCAGGCCAGGGGGCCTCTGAAGCTTTCTTT.

The V and J genes are TRBV7-6 and TRBJ1-1, with TRBD1 matching 8 bases. The CDR3 runs 13 residues. CDR1 and CDR2 from the germline V gene are SGHVS and FNYEAQ. J lost 7 bases, V lost 3 bases, and 4 bases had no gene match. CDR3 amino acids: CASSLDREGEAFF. CDR3 bases: TGTGCCAGCAGCTTGGACAGGGAGGGTGAAGCTTTCTTT.

Only one count was recorded for this clone. The chain links TRBV19 to TRBJ2-3, with D unclear. There are 12 residues in the CDR3. V lost 3 bases and J 6 bases, leaving 7 bases between the germline ends. Looked up from germline, CDR1 is LNHDA and CDR2 is SQIVND (reference sequence). For the CDR3, the DNA is TGTGCCAGTAGTATCTGGGGTGATACGCAGTATTTT. Translating it yields CASSIWGDTQYF.

This clone is a singleton in its sample. V usage is TRBV10-3 and J usage is TRBJ1-1; TRBD1 might be the D (5 bases). The V and J ends lost 0 bases and 1 base respectively, with 9 bases between them. The CDR3 spans 15 residues. CDR1 and CDR2 from the germline V gene are ENHRY and SYGVKD. The CDR3 here is CAISESRDWNTEAFF. The CDR3 DNA follows: TGTGCCATCAGTGAGTCCAGGGACTGGAACACTGAAGCTTTCTTT.

The rearrangement links TRBV6-5 to TRBJ1-3; D is undetermined. The germline V and J ends were trimmed by 4 bases and 0 bases, with 10 bases remaining between them. From germline, CDR1 is MNHEY and CDR2 SVGAGI. The CDR3 consists of 15 residues. The CDR3 sequence is CASSSGSSSGNTIYF. DNA for the CDR3: TGTGCCAGCAGTTCTGGGTCCTCCTCTGGAAACACCATATATTTT.

V and J are TRBV28 and TRBJ1-1; a weak D match, TRBD1 (5 bases). Germline V gives CDR1 MDHEN, CDR2 SYDVKM. This CDR3 is built from 13 residues. Trimming shortened V by 5 bases and J by 5 bases, and 12 bases separated the two germline ends. Here the CDR3 reads CASSRGWSTEAFF. The CDR3 DNA is TGTGCCAGCAGTAGGGGTTGGTCGACTGAAGCTTTCTTT.

The V gene is TRBV7-2, the J gene TRBJ2-6, with D hard to call. CDR1 is SGHTA, CDR2 FQGNSA, per germline. This CDR3 is built from 15 residues. Trimming took off 3 bases at V and 0 bases at J, with 6 bases between the two ends. The CDR3 DNA follows: TGTGCCAGCAGCTTCCAGGTCTCTGGGGCCAACGTCCTGACTTTC. It codes for CASSFQVSGANVLTF.

The chain has TRBV18 and TRBJ1-2; perhaps TRBD1 as D (5 bases). This CDR3 spans 14 amino acids. Trimming pared 6 bases from V and 1 base from J, leaving 12 bases between. Germline values: CDR1 KGHSH, CDR2 LQKENI. In DNA form, the CDR3 reads TGTGCCAGCTCGGTAGGGGCGAATAACTATGGCTACACCTTC. Protein sequence: CASSVGANNYGYTF.

The chain recombines TRBV5-1 with TRBJ1-4; no reliable D call. Germline V gene lookup returns CDR1 SGHRS and CDR2 YFSETQ. Deletions cut 0 bases from V and 5 bases from J, with 8 bases between. This CDR3 region has 14 residues. CDR3 in DNA: TGCGCCAGCAGCTTGGGGGAGCAAAATGAAAAACTGTTTTTT. Translation: CASSLGEQNEKLFF.

The count of this clone is one. CDR3 sequence (DNA): TGTGCCAGTAGTACAGCCCAGCGGGGCCGCACAGATACGCAGTATTTT. Translated, it gives CASSTAQRGRTDTQYF. The J gene is TRBJ2-3, the V gene TRBV19, with 7 nucleotides matching TRBD2. Germline V gene sequence: CDR1 LNHDA, CDR2 SQIVND (reference sequence). The CDR3 spans 16 residues. V shed 4 bases, J shed 1 base, and the junction held 8 bases outside the gene matches.

A few counts support this clone. The chain recombines TRBV5-6 with TRBJ1-1; D call uncertain. Looked up from germline, CDR1 is SGHDT and CDR2 is YYEEEE. The CDR3 contains 12 residues. Trimming left V 2 bases short and J 5 bases short, with 7 bases between. The CDR3 is CASSLRTTEAFF. The CDR3 bases are TGTGCCAGCAGCTTAAGAACGACTGAAGCTTTCTTT.

This chain links TRBV30 with TRBJ2-5, with 9 positions matching TRBD2. J lost 1 base, V lost 3 bases, and 3 bases had no gene match. The CDR3 is made up of 14 amino acids. CDR1 and CDR2 from the germline V gene are GTSNPN and SVGIG (reference sequence). The CDR3 protein is CAWRGRGGQETQYF. DNA of the CDR3: TGTGCCTGGAGAGGGCGGGGGGGCCAAGAGACCCAGTACTTC.